This T cell receptor beta chain was sequenced in a study of vaccination and CD4 T cells after COVID-19. Looking at the study overall: Either a CEFX pool, an HIV-1 Nef pool, or no peptide was added to control cultures.

In its sample, this clonotype was seen once. Its antigen is currently unknown. CDR3 size: 15 residues. The V and J ends lost 5 bases and 5 bases respectively, with 18 bases between them. The germline V gene has CDR1 LNHDA and CDR2 SQIVND (reference sequence). Cultured CD4+ T cells had their DNA profiled by the Oncomine TCR Beta short-read assay. The source of extracted genomic DNA was cultured CD4+ T cells. TCRdb processed the PCR reads anew with MiXCR; each CDR3 protein has one entry. Among 15,000 to 25,000 distinct CDR3 sequences listed, about 60% were seen once. Treatment of the sample: roughly 10-day PBMC culture with coronavirus spike peptide pools or control peptides (ViraFEST assay).

This receptor was obtained from a human donor who had recovered from COVID-19. The specimen was CD4+ T cells from blood, cultured in vitro. V is TRBV19 and J is TRBJ2-5; a possible D gene is TRBD1 (6 bases). The CDR3 sequence is CASSGRQAGEETQYF. The CDR3 region has the DNA TGTGCCAGTAGTGGTCGACAGGCGGGTGAGGAGACCCAGTACTTC.